What follows are 8 T cell receptor beta chains derived from one specimen sequenced in a study of shared clonotypes between healthy human individuals. Naive CD8 cells, CD45RO-negative and positively selected for CCR7, excluded terminally differentiated effector memory CD45RA+ cells. Data came from immunoSEQ multiplex PCR; TCRdb stores just in-frame clones and leaves some out. Of about 2 million clones in the sample, roughly 95% were seen once. The sample taken for sequencing was naive CD8+ T cells sorted from blood. The source is a man aged 18 to 35 in good health.

The chain links TRBV6-4 to TRBJ2-7; D perhaps matches TRBD1 (6 bases). The CDR3 consists of 19 residues. The V gene's germline CDR1 is MRHNA and CDR2 SNTAGT. The germline V and J ends were trimmed by 2 bases and 3 bases, with 26 bases remaining between them. CDR3 sequence (DNA): TGTGCCAGCAGTGACCCGTGGGGGCCACGTCGAGGGATTTTCTACGAGCAGTACTTC. This sequence encodes CASSDPWGPRRGIFYEQYF.

The CDR3 DNA is TGTGCCAGCAGCTTAGGAGCGTTGAGCACAGATACGCAGTATTTT. This gives the protein CASSLGALSTDTQYF. The chain uses TRBV7-6 and TRBJ2-3; no clear D. There are 15 residues in the CDR3. The V end was cut by 1 base, the J end by 0 bases, with 8 bases between. The V gene's germline CDR1 is SGHVS and CDR2 FNYEAQ. The full variable domain, with the rest looked up from reference TRBV7-6 and TRBJ2-3, is GAGVSQSPRYKVTKRGQDVALRCDPISGHVSLYWYRQALGQGPEFLTYFNYEAQQDKSGLPNDRFSAERPEGSISTLTIQRTEQRDSAMYRCASSLGALSTDTQYFGPGTRLTVL.

The chain joins TRBV6-5 to TRBJ1-6, with TRBD1 matching 12 bases. Trimming took 2 bases from V and 12 from J; bases not matched to a gene: 2. Germline assignment: CDR1 MNHEY and CDR2 SVGAGI. CDR3 length equals 14 residues. The CDR3 loop is CASSYGTGGLPLHF. For the CDR3, the DNA is TGTGCCAGCAGTTACGGGACAGGGGGCCTACCCCTCCACTTT.

The rearrangement links TRBV28 to TRBJ2-1; a weak D match, TRBD2 (5 bases). The length of the CDR3 is 12 residues. Trimming pared 3 bases from V and 9 bases from J, leaving 9 bases between. In germline, CDR1 is MDHEN, CDR2 SYDVKM. The CDR3 loop reads CASSFTEVEQFF. As DNA, the CDR3 is TGTGCCAGCAGTTTTACGGAGGTTGAGCAGTTCTTC.

V is TRBV30 and J is TRBJ2-7, with 7 bases lining up with TRBD1. Per the germline V gene, CDR1 is GTSNPN and CDR2 is SVGIG (reference sequence). V lost 8 bases and J lost 3; bases outside the gene matches: 10. The CDR3 consists of 13 residues. The CDR3 spells CAVHRDSDYEQYF. The CDR3 region has the DNA TGTGCCGTACACCGGGACAGTGACTACGAGCAGTACTTC. The variable domain in full, with the rest retrieved from reference TRBV30 and TRBJ2-7, is SQTIHQWPATLVQPVGSPLSLECTVEGTSNPNLYWYRQAAGRGLQLLFYSVGIGQISSEVPQNLSASRPQDRQFILSSKKLLLSDSGFYLCAVHRDSDYEQYFGPGTRLTVT.

A single count supports this clone. The J gene is TRBJ2-3, the V gene TRBV27; 9 bases match TRBD1. The CDR3 contains 15 residues. The germline CDR1 and CDR2 sequences are MNHEY and SMNVEV (reference sequence). V gave up 6 bases and J gave up 3 bases; unmatched junction bases: 7. CDR3 coding DNA: TGTGCCAGCAGGCCAACAGGGGGCCCGACAGATACGCAGTATTTT. This encodes CASRPTGGPTDTQYF.

To note about this clone: Other DNA sequences in the sample encode the same CDR3. The chain employs TRBV6-5 and TRBJ2-7, with D perhaps TRBD1 (7 bases). CDR1 MNHEY and CDR2 SVGAGI come from the germline V gene. Trimming removed 5 bases at V and 1 base at J, with 9 bases between. This CDR3 has 13 amino acids. The CDR3 DNA follows: TGTGCCAGCAGTCCAGGGGGGTCCTACGAGCAGTACTTC. It is translated as CASSPGGSYEQYF.

This sequence joins TRBV7-9 and TRBJ2-3; no firm D call. The CDR3 runs to 14 residues. Germline V gene data show CDR1 as SEHNR and CDR2 as FQNEAQ (reference sequence). Between the trimmed V and J ends, which lost 4 bases and 6 bases, there was a span of 14 bases. CDR3 sequence: CASSSRWSGDTQYF. CDR3 nucleotide sequence: TGTGCCAGCAGCTCTCGCTGGTCCGGGGATACGCAGTATTTT.